One and the same sample provided the 13 T cell receptor beta chains below, sequenced in a study of Ad26.COV2.S vaccination and SARS-CoV-2 variants. Stated treatment: around 19 received Ad26.COV2.S at low or high dose, single or two shots; 5 received placebo; per-sample allocation not given. Sampling took place 63 days after the first vaccine or placebo injection. TCRdb's table, derived via immunoSEQ multiplex PCR, lists solely in-frame clones and lacks some. The sample yields about 330,000 clones, 90% seen once. Sequences were derived from peripheral blood, sampled in a trial of Ad26.COV2.S vaccine versus placebo. These receptors originate from a person between 18 and 59 years old who received the Ad26.COV2.S COVID-19 vaccine or a placebo.

V gene TRBV6-5 combines with J gene TRBJ1-1; D might be TRBD1 (5 bases). CDR3 size: 14 residues. Per the germline V gene, CDR1 is MNHEY and CDR2 is SVGAGI. The V gene lost 10 bases and the J gene lost 4 bases, with 19 bases spanning the gap. Written as DNA, the CDR3 is TGTGCCACCCTACCCCAGGGACGGGGCACTGAAGCTTTCTTT. Its translation: CATLPQGRGTEAFF.

This chain joins TRBV5-1 and TRBJ1-3, with TRBD1 matching over 7 bases. The CDR3 totals 20 residues. CDR1 and CDR2 from the germline V gene are SGHRS and YFSETQ. J lost 4 bases, V lost 5 bases, and 24 bases had no gene match. The DNA of the CDR3 is TGCGCCAGCAGATCCACCTGGACACACAGGGGCACCGGTGAAGGAAACACCATATATTTT. Protein: CASRSTWTHRGTGEGNTIYF. Supplemented by reference TRBV5-1 and TRBJ1-3, the full variable domain reads KAGVTQTPRYLIKTRGQQVTLSCSPISGHRSVSWYQQTPGQGLQFLFEYFSETQRNKGNFPGRFSGRQFSNSRSEMNVSTLELGDSALYLCASRSTWTHRGTGEGNTIYFGEGSWLTVV.

V is TRBV4-3 and J is TRBJ2-3; 13 positions agree with TRBD2. Per germline, CDR1 LGHNA and CDR2 YSLEER. The CDR3 loop spans 18 amino acids. With V trimmed by 0 bases and J by 4 bases, 7 bases remained unmatched. CDR3 in amino acids: CASSQETSGGPGADTQYF. The CDR3 DNA follows: TGCGCCAGCAGCCAAGAGACTAGCGGGGGGCCGGGGGCAGATACGCAGTATTTT.

This sequence joins TRBV9 and TRBJ1-2; unclear D gene. In germline, CDR1 is SGDLS, CDR2 YYNGEE. The CDR3 consists of 15 residues. Between the trimmed V and J ends, which lost 4 bases and 2 bases, there was a span of 15 bases. CDR3 in DNA: TGTGCCAGCAGCCCCCGACCTACAGACAACTATGGCTACACCTTC. It codes for CASSPRPTDNYGYTF.

As DNA, the CDR3 is TGCAGTGCTAGTGTCAGGGCTAGCAATCAGCCCCAGCATTTT. It yields the protein CSASVRASNQPQHF. The chain couples TRBV20-1 to TRBJ1-5; weak D call: TRBD1 (5 bases). V was pared by 3 bases and J by 0 bases, with 9 bases between. Germline V CDR1 and CDR2: DFQATT, SNEGSKA (reference sequence). This CDR3 contains 14 residues.

The chain combines TRBV19 with TRBJ1-5, with a possible D match to TRBD1 (5 bases). CDR1 and CDR2 (germline): LNHDA, SQIVND (reference sequence). This CDR3 is 14 amino acids long. V was pared by 0 bases and J by 7 bases, with 10 bases between. The CDR3 reads CASSIDLRVQPQHF. The CDR3 DNA reads TGTGCCAGTAGTATAGATCTCAGGGTGCAGCCCCAGCATTTT.

The chain is built from TRBV5-6 and TRBJ1-1; no definite D call. The CDR3 covers 16 residues. V was clipped by 2 bases and J by 11 bases, with 25 bases between them. Germline values: CDR1 SGHDT, CDR2 YYEEEE. The CDR3 bases are TGTGCCAGCAGCTTAAACCCCACAGAATCGACGGCTCGGGCTTTCTTT. Amino acid sequence: CASSLNPTESTARAFF. Full variable domain (rest looked up from reference TRBV5-6 and TRBJ1-1): DAGVTQSPTHLIKTRGQQVTLRCSPKSGHDTVSWYQQALGQGPQFIFQYYEEEERQRGNFPDRFSGHQFPNYSSELNVNALLLGDSALYLCASSLNPTESTARAFFGQGTRLTVV.

The V gene is TRBV9, the J gene TRBJ1-1; 7 bases are shared with TRBD1. V lost 5 bases to trimming and J lost 1 base; unmatched junction nucleotides: 5. Germline V gene data show CDR1 as SGDLS and CDR2 as YYNGEE. This CDR3 comprises 14 residues. The CDR3 protein is CASSGTAGNTEAFF. CDR3 in DNA: TGTGCCAGCAGTGGGACAGCGGGGAACACTGAAGCTTTCTTT.

V is TRBV5-4 and J is TRBJ2-7, with 11 bases aligning to TRBD1. J lost 10 bases, V lost 3 bases, and 9 bases had no gene match. The CDR3 is made up of 14 amino acids. Germline CDR1 is SGHNT and CDR2 is YYREEE (reference sequence). The CDR3 sequence: CASSSTGTGGGQYF. The CDR3, as DNA: TGTGCCAGCAGCTCCACCGGGACAGGGGGGGGTCAGTACTTC.

This clone was counted once. The rearrangement joins TRBV19 to TRBJ2-2; TRBD2 matches 10 bases. J was trimmed by 6 bases and V by 7 bases; bases with no gene match: 11. Germline values: CDR1 LNHDA, CDR2 SQIVND (reference sequence). This CDR3 comprises 16 residues. For the CDR3, the DNA is TGTGCCAGTACCTCTATCCTAGCGGGGGACCCCGGGGAGCTGTTTTTT. Amino acids: CASTSILAGDPGELFF. The complete variable domain, with remaining parts taken from reference TRBV19 and TRBJ2-2, reads DGGITQSPKYLFRKEGQNVTLSCEQNLNHDAMYWYRQDPGQGLRLIYYSQIVNDFQKGDIAEGYSVSREKKESFPLTVTSAQKNPTAFYLCASTSILAGDPGELFFGEGSRLTVL.

This clone appeared a few times. The genes are TRBV12-5 and TRBJ1-1; D is unclear. The CDR3 extends over 15 amino acids. With 4 bases removed from V and 7 bases from J, the gap between germline ends came to 19 bases. Germline assignment: CDR1 LGHNT and CDR2 FRNRAP. The CDR3 DNA reads TGTGCTAGTGGTTCCTTGATGAGGTCCAACGTTGAAGCTTTCTTT. Translation gives CASGSLMRSNVEAFF.

The table lists this clone with a few counts. The V call is TRBV10-3, the J call TRBJ1-5, with 8 bases aligning to TRBD1. Germline V lookup: CDR1 ENHRY, CDR2 SYGVKD. There are 14 residues in the CDR3. Germline trimming cut 5 bases from V and 6 bases from J; bases unmatched to any gene: 6. For the CDR3, the DNA is TGTGCCATCAGTTCTGGACAGGGCGGTCAGCCCCAGCATTTT. This codes for CAISSGQGGQPQHF.

The CDR3 region is CASSLEGYDTEAFF. For the CDR3, the DNA is TGTGCCAGCAGCTTAGAGGGGTACGACACTGAAGCTTTCTTT. The chain joins TRBV7-3 to TRBJ1-1; tentatively, D is TRBD1 (5 bases). V was shortened by 2 bases and J by 3 bases, with 10 bases between the two germline ends. In germline, CDR1 is SGHTA, CDR2 FQGTGA. CDR3 size: 14 residues. The full variable domain, with the rest looked up from reference TRBV7-3 and TRBJ1-1, is GAGVSQTPSNKVTEKGKYVELRCDPISGHTALYWYRQSLGQGPEFLIYFQGTGAADDSGLPNDRFFAVRPEGSVSTLKIQRTERGDSAVYLCASSLEGYDTEAFFGQGTRLTVV.